This T cell receptor beta chain was found in a study of low-dose radiotherapy and immunotherapy resistance in tumors. Across the study: Members of Cohort 2 were treated with 1 Gy per fraction every two weeks; their total was 13 Gy over 26 weeks. Primers targeting TRAV and TRBV primed first-strand cDNA, covering alpha and beta chains.

Between the trimmed V and J ends, which lost 2 bases and 2 bases, there was a span of 16 bases. This CDR3 is 17 amino acids long. Germline assignment: CDR1 ENHRY and CDR2 SYGVKD. Amplification of TCRs used a constant-region primer and V-primer adapter for around 18 PCR cycles. TCRdb reprocessed the reads via MiXCR and lists one record per CDR3 protein. This sample has about 46,000 distinct CDR3 sequences, with 12% found just once. This clonotype was detected many times. This sample's time point: before trial treatment. This sample comprised PBMCs, obtained before treatment. The chain employs TRBV10-3 and TRBJ1-3; the D is unclear. The sequence came from a female donor with ovarian cancer. CDR3 residues: CAISEHGPDPAGNTIYF. CDR3 nucleotide sequence: TGTGCCATCAGTGAGCATGGACCCGACCCCGCTGGAAACACCATATATTTT.